This TCR beta chain was identified during a study of tumor-infiltrating lymphocytes in primary liver carcinoma. The source material, roughly 18-31 mg of unsorted bulk tissue, was used to co-extract RNA and DNA. Comment on this clonotype: Its specificity is unknown. An end of the junction differs from the germline gene, which may be a read error.

Findings and limits, study-wide: Significantly larger top-250-clone fractions were found in tumors than in blood (p = 0.039). Just about 7.5-24% of leading clones were found in every one of five regions.

Total RNA (around 0.45 ug) served as template for TCR beta cDNA synthesis primed by a constant-region primer. Three nested multiplex PCR rounds, a slightly modified ARM-PCR method, built the TCR beta libraries. TCRdb used MiXCR to reprocess the multiplex PCR reads, holding one entry per CDR3 protein. Of roughly 53,000 distinct CDR3 sequences in the sample, around 79% were seen once. The TCR was taken from a man aged 35 to 55 with primary liver carcinoma and hepatitis B virus infection. Sequenced sample: liver tumor tissue from sampling region 2. The sample's subset: tumor region T2, inferior pole.

CDR3 sequence: CSELAGACNGQFF. DNA of the CDR3: TGCAGCGAGCTAGCGGGGGCTTGCAATGGGCAGTTCTTC. This chain uses TRBV29-1 with TRBJ2-1; 10 bases agree with TRBD2. This CDR3 spans 13 amino acids. Germline CDR1 SQVTM, CDR2 ANQGSEA.